The 11 T cell receptor beta chains presented below share a single source sample, sequenced in a study of shared clonotypes between healthy human individuals. The data were produced by immunoSEQ multiplex PCR, yet TCRdb's version contains in-frame clones alone and is incomplete. The data contain over a million clones, 96% of them singletons. Sequencing used naive CD4+ T cells sorted from blood. Documented subset: CD45RA+ positively selected. The receptor set was obtained from a man aged 30 to 39 in good health.

The V call is TRBV19, the J call TRBJ2-2, with 7 bases fitting TRBD2. The V gene end was trimmed by 7 bases and the J gene end by 1 base; junction bases not matched to a gene: 3. This CDR3 is built from 14 residues. Germline V lookup: CDR1 LNHDA, CDR2 SQIVND (reference sequence). The CDR3 region is CASKGGENTGELFF. The DNA of the CDR3 is TGTGCCAGTAAGGGAGGGGAGAACACCGGGGAGCTGTTTTTT.

This chain joins TRBV9 and TRBJ2-3; 10 bases match TRBD2. The CDR3 covers 15 residues. V was pared by 0 bases and J by 6 bases, with 4 bases of the junction left unmatched. Germline assignment: CDR1 SGDLS and CDR2 YYNGEE. CDR3 coding DNA: TGTGCCAGCAGCGTAGGTAGCGGGAGGTCCGATACGCAGTATTTT. This encodes CASSVGSGRSDTQYF.

The V and J genes are TRBV29-1 and TRBJ1-2; possible D gene TRBD1, 6 bases. This CDR3 has 12 residues. V was cut by 6 bases and J by 6 bases, with 14 bases left in between. The germline gives CDR1 SQVTM, CDR2 ANQGSEA. As DNA, the CDR3 is TGCAGCGTCTCACAGGGAGGTGATGGCTACACCTTC. Its translation: CSVSQGGDGYTF.

The chain couples TRBV5-1 to TRBJ2-7; D may be TRBD1 (5 bases). Trimming took 0 bases from V and 4 from J, leaving 17 bases between them. CDR3 size: 16 residues. From germline, CDR1 is SGHRS and CDR2 YFSETQ. The CDR3 coding sequence is TGCGCCAGCAGCTTGGGCTCGTGGCAGGGTGGTTACGAGCAGTACTTC. This encodes CASSLGSWQGGYEQYF.

This clone came up once. This sequence joins TRBV5-4 and TRBJ2-5; a possible D gene is TRBD2 (6 bases). The germline V gene has CDR1 SGHNT and CDR2 YYREEE (reference sequence). The CDR3 sequence is 15 residues long. V was clipped by 0 bases and J by 5 bases, with 14 bases between them. Written as DNA, the CDR3 is TGTGCCAGCAGCTTGGTAGGCGGGACCGGTGAGACCCAGTACTTC. It encodes CASSLVGGTGETQYF.

The chain has TRBV18 and TRBJ2-1, with D uncertain. Germline V gives CDR1 KGHSH, CDR2 LQKENI. V lost 6 bases and J lost 3, with 9 bases in between. The length of the CDR3 is 13 residues. CDR3 amino acids: CASSSSGYNEQFF. CDR3 in DNA: TGTGCCAGCTCCTCCTCCGGCTACAATGAGCAGTTCTTC.

The gene calls are TRBV7-6 and TRBJ2-7, with unresolved D. CDR3 length: 14 amino acids. Looked up from germline, CDR1 is SGHVS and CDR2 is FNYEAQ. V lost 3 bases, J lost 2 bases, and 11 bases lay in between. The CDR3 is CASSLMQAAYEQYF. CDR3 DNA sequence: TGTGCCAGCAGCTTGATGCAGGCAGCCTACGAGCAGTACTTC. The full variable domain, with the rest looked up from reference TRBV7-6 and TRBJ2-7, is GAGVSQSPRYKVTKRGQDVALRCDPISGHVSLYWYRQALGQGPEFLTYFNYEAQQDKSGLPNDRFSAERPEGSISTLTIQRTEQRDSAMYRCASSLMQAAYEQYFGPGTRLTVT.

This chain joins TRBV9 and TRBJ2-3; 12 nucleotides align to TRBD2. Trimming took 5 bases from V and 6 from J; bases not matched to a gene: 16. The CDR3 is 18 residues long. Per the germline V gene, CDR1 is SGDLS and CDR2 is YYNGEE. The CDR3, as DNA: TGTGCCAGCAGTAAACTCCCCAGTCCCACTAGCGGGAGGGATACGCAGTATTTT. Amino acids: CASSKLPSPTSGRDTQYF.

A note on this clone: Other DNA sequences within the sample encode an identical CDR3. The CDR3 nucleotides read TGCGCCAGCAGCTTGGTGGTAGCGGGGTCCTACGAGCAGTACTTC. Translating it yields CASSLVVAGSYEQYF. V is TRBV5-1 and J is TRBJ2-7; 8 bases agree with TRBD2. Germline lookup yields CDR1 SGHRS and CDR2 YFSETQ. CDR3 size: 15 residues. Trimming cost V 0 bases and J 1 base; bases outside gene matches: 3.

This clone was recorded a few times. The CDR3 DNA reads TGTGCCAGTAGTACCCTGGGGGGGGCAGCTTACGAGCAGTACTTC. Its protein is CASSTLGGAAYEQYF. The V gene is TRBV19, the J gene TRBJ2-7; tentative D call: TRBD2 (7 bases). Germline CDR1 is LNHDA and CDR2 is SQIVND (reference sequence). This CDR3 spans 15 amino acids. Trimming pared 4 bases from V and 4 bases from J, leaving 17 bases between.

This chain connects TRBV7-9 to TRBJ1-1; no clear D. This CDR3 spans 12 amino acids. The germline V gene encodes CDR1 SEHNR and CDR2 FQNEAQ (reference sequence). V lost 6 bases and J 1 base, leaving 6 bases between the germline ends. CDR3 nucleotide sequence: TGTGCCAGCAGTCGGACGAACACTGAAGCTTTCTTT. As protein: CASSRTNTEAFF.